These T cell receptor beta chains were read from a single sample in a study of shared clonotypes between healthy human individuals. Here immunoSEQ multiplex PCR was the method, and the copy in TCRdb shows in-frame clones only, minus some. The data hold some 1 million clones, with about three quarters observed a single time. The sample taken for sequencing was memory CD4+ T cells sorted from blood. The receptors were gathered from a man younger than 30 in good health. The CDR3 runs from the conserved cysteine through the conserved F or W. A D gene is named only where the DNA matches it firmly. Size is stated for part of the rows, as once, few or many counts, or as a class when the clone is expanded.

V: TRBV30; D: NA; size: NA; J: TRBJ2-1; DNA: TGTGCCTGGAGCAAATTTGGGAGCTCCTACAATGAGCAGTTCTTC; CDR3: CAWSKFGSSYNEQFF
V: TRBV21-1; D: NA; size: NA; J: TRBJ2-1; DNA: TGTGCCAGCAGCAAAGACAGGGAACGCGATGAGCAGTTCTTC; CDR3: CASSKDRERDEQFF
V: TRBV27; D: NA; size: NA; J: TRBJ2-1; DNA: TGTGCCAGCAGTGATGGGCGAGACCTGAATGAGCAGTTCTTC; CDR3: CASSDGRDLNEQFF
V: TRBV9; D: TRBD1; size: NA; J: TRBJ1-1; DNA: TGTGCCAGCAGAGCGGGACAGCAGAACACTGAAGCTTTCTTT; CDR3: CASRAGQQNTEAFF
V: TRBV2; D: NA; size: NA; J: TRBJ2-2; DNA: TGTGCCAGCATGGCACTATGGGGGCTCGGGGAGCTGTTTTTT; CDR3: CASMALWGLGELFF
V: TRBV5-4; D: TRBD2; size: once; J: TRBJ2-1; DNA: TGTGCCAGCAGCTTACTTAGCGGGGGGCCACACAATGAGCAGTTCTTC; CDR3: CASSLLSGGPHNEQFF
V: TRBV2; D: TRBD1; size: NA; J: TRBJ2-7; DNA: TGTGCCACCGCGGGGACAGGGAAAAAGGGGGGGCAGTACTTC; CDR3: CATAGTGKKGGQYF
V: TRBV5-1; D: NA; size: NA; J: TRBJ2-6; DNA: TGCGCCAGCAGCACGACAGGAACCGGGGCCAACGTCCTGACTTTC; CDR3: CASSTTGTGANVLTF
V: TRBV21-1; D: NA; size: NA; J: TRBJ1-2; DNA: TGTGCCAGCAGCAAAAGAAGAGGGTGCTATGGCTACACCTTC; CDR3: CASSKRRGCYGYTF
V: TRBV2; D: NA; size: NA; J: TRBJ1-5; DNA: TGTGCCAGCAGTGTGGGGGTGGACAATCAGCCCCAGCATTTT; CDR3: CASSVGVDNQPQHF
V: TRBV13; D: NA; size: NA; J: TRBJ1-3; DNA: TGTGCCAGCAGCTTAGCGCCTTCCGGAAACACCATATATTTT; CDR3: CASSLAPSGNTIYF
V: TRBV7-2; D: NA; size: many; J: TRBJ1-1; DNA: TGTGCCAGCAGCCTCCTTCGGACGAGTTCGAACACTGAAGCTTTCTTT; CDR3: CASSLLRTSSNTEAFF
V: TRBV11-2; D: TRBD2; size: NA; J: TRBJ2-3; DNA: TGTGCCAGCAGCCCTAGCGGGAGACTTTCAGATACGCAGTATTTT; CDR3: CASSPSGRLSDTQYF